Detailed here is one TCR beta chain. Its antigen is not identified. V gave up 2 bases and J gave up 2 bases, with 12 bases separating them. The CDR3 runs to 15 residues. Germline CDR1 reads LNHNV; CDR2 reads YYDKDF (reference sequence). The sample originates from a study of shared clonotypes between healthy human individuals. Sequencing used immunoSEQ multiplex PCR; TCRdb keeps in-frame clones, though not all of them. The data show around 2,000,000 clones, 90% to 95% seen once. The study's findings and limits: Memory subsets generally showed smaller estimated richness than naive subsets did.

Adults of Caucasian background living in Nashville, Tennessee made up all donors. Sequenced: naive CD4+ T cells sorted from blood. Sample subset: CD45RA+ positively selected. The chain recombines TRBV15 with TRBJ2-5, with D perhaps TRBD2 (5 bases). This receptor was taken from a man between 18 and 29 years old in good health. CDR3 DNA: TGTGCCACCAGCAGATATCCCGGGATACAAGAGACCCAGTACTTC. It translates to CATSRYPGIQETQYF.